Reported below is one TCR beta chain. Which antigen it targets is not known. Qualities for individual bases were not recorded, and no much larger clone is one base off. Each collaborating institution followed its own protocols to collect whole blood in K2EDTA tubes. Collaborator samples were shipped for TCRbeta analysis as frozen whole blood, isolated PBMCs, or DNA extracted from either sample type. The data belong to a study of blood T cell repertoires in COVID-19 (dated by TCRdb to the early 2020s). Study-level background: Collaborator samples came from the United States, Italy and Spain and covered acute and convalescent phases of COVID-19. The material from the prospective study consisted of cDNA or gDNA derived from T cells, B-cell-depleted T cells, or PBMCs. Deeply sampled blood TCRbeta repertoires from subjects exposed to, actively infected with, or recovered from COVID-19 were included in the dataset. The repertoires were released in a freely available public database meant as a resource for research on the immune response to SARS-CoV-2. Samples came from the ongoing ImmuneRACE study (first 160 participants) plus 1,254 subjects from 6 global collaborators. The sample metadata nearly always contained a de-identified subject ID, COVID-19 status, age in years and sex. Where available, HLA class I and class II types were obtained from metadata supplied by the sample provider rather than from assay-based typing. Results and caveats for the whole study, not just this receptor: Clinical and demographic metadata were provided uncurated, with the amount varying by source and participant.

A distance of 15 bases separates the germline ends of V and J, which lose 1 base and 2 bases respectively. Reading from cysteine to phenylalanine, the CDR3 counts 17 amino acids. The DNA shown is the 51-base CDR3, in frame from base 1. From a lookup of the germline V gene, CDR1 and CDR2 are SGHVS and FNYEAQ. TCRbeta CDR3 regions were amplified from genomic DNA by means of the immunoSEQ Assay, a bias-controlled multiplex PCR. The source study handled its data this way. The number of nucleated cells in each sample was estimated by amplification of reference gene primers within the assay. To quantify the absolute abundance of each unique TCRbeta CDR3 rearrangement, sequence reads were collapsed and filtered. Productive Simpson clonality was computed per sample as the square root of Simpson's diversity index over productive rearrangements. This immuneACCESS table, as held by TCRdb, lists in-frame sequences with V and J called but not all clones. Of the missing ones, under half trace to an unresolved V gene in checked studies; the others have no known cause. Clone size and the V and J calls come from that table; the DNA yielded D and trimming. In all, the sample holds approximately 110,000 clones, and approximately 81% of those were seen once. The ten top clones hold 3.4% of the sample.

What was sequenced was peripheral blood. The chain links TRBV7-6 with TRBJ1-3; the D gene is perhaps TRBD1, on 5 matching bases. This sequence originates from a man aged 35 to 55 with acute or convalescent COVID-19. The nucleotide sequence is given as TGTGCCAGCAGCTTAGAGTTTTGGGGGGGGACTGGAAACACCATATATTTT. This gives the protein CASSLEFWGGTGNTIYF.